This TCR beta chain was documented in a study of vaccination effects on CD4 cells after COVID-19. The study, taken as a whole, reports: Researchers report that only 1 of 255 vaccine-induced clones in healthy vaccinees cross-reacted with common cold coronaviruses. The study got few convalescent patients and did not collect any early post-infection timepoints.

Data came from immunoSEQ multiplex PCR; TCRdb stores just in-frame clones and leaves some out. In the table there are 20,000 to 25,000 clones, roughly four fifths of which are singletons. Trimming removed 0 bases at V and 4 bases at J, with 10 bases between. The CDR3 runs 14 residues. CDR1 and CDR2 from the germline V gene are MNHEY and SVGEGT. Worth noting for this clone: Its antigen is still unknown.

After expansion with viral peptide pools in the ViraFEST assay, antigen-specific CD4+ T cells were sequenced. Upon completion of about eleven days in culture, CD4+ T cells were isolated. Neither prior SARS-CoV-2 infection nor positive nucleocapsid antibodies were present in the vaccine recipients. Culturing of a few million PBMC per well took place with roughly 10 IU/ml IL-2 and around 10 ug/ml peptides. This chain links TRBV6-2 or TRBV6-3 with TRBJ2-7; D unresolved. The clonotype comes from a human donor who received a COVID-19 vaccine. Specimen: CD4+ T cells from PBMCs cultured with HCoV-NL63 spike peptides, collected before COVID-19 vaccination. In DNA form, the CDR3 reads TGTGCCAGCAGTTACTCGAATGAAGGATACGAGCAGTACTTC. It translates to CASSYSNEGYEQYF.